This T cell receptor (beta chain) was obtained from a study of a mutant IDH1 vaccine in newly diagnosed glioma. Overall study context: Earlier therapy was either radiotherapy, temozolomide, or both, and most got both.

Time point specified: baseline, week 1 (first vaccination visit). Treatment: pre-vaccination baseline after standard-of-care therapy. Donor diagnoses consisted of new WHO grade 3 or 4 IDH1-mutant, ATRX-lost astrocytomas. Sequencing was performed with immunoSEQ multiplex PCR; in TCRdb, only in-frame clones are kept and a portion is missing. Of about 34,000 clones detected, over 60% appear once; the ten largest clones hold approximately 9%. The receptor's source is a man in his fifties or sixties with glioma. Some clones in this sample may be carry-over from other donors' samples. The sequencing here drew on peripheral blood mononuclear cells (PBMCs), taken from a glioma patient treated with radiotherapy, temozolomide or both.

This chain's CDR3 is CASSESGSGELFF. CDR3 nucleotide sequence: TGTGCCAGCAGTGAATCGGGCAGCGGGGAGCTGTTTTTT. V usage is TRBV2 and J usage is TRBJ2-2; D is undetermined. This CDR3 is built from 13 residues. Between the trimmed V and J ends, which lost 2 bases and 7 bases, there was a span of 8 bases. Germline V gives CDR1 SNHLY, CDR2 FYNNEI.